The 19 T cell receptor beta chains reported below all come from one sample, sequenced in a study of T cells after yellow fever vaccination. TCRdb called the 5' RACE reads again in MiXCR, with one record for every CDR3 protein. This table holds over 110,000 distinct CDR3 sequences, roughly 8% found once. Sample: CD4+ T cells sorted from PBMCs, taken 5 days after the yellow fever booster vaccination. These receptors all come from a man younger than 40 who received the YFV17D yellow fever vaccine.

A single count supports this clonotype. The V gene is TRBV20-1, the J gene TRBJ2-3; 10 nucleotides match TRBD2. CDR1 is DFQATT and CDR2 is SNEGSKA in the germline V gene (reference sequence). This CDR3 is 13 amino acids long. V shed 5 bases and J 5 bases; nucleotides not matched to a gene: 4. CDR3 coding DNA: TGCAGTGCTCGACTAGCGGGCAAAGATACGCAGTATTTT. Translated: CSARLAGKDTQYF.

The chain has TRBV7-2 and TRBJ2-7, with D maybe TRBD1 (5 bases). The CDR3 is 14 residues long. Germline assignment: CDR1 SGHTA and CDR2 FQGNSA. The germline V and J ends were trimmed by 6 bases and 1 base, with 13 bases remaining between them. The DNA of the CDR3 is TGTGCCAGCAGATCAGGGCGTAGGTCCTACGAGCAGTACTTC. Protein product: CASRSGRRSYEQYF.

The DNA of the CDR3 is TGTGCCAGCAGTTCAGCCCCGGGACAGGGGGGCGACGAGCAGTACTTC. This codes for CASSSAPGQGGDEQYF. The rearrangement uses TRBV27 and TRBJ2-7, with 11 bases that match TRBD1. CDR3 length: 16 residues. Germline CDR1 and CDR2: MNHEY and SMNVEV (reference sequence). V trimming: 4 bases; J trimming: 5 bases; junction bases outside the gene matches: 10.

This clonotype occurred many times. The chain carries TRBV29-1 and TRBJ2-7; D gene unclear. The CDR3 sequence is 13 residues long. The V end was cut by 7 bases, the J end by 5 bases, with 18 bases between. Germline lookup yields CDR1 SQVTM and CDR2 ANQGSEA. The CDR3 DNA sequence: TGCAGCGCCAGGTGGACCGCAGAGGACGAGCAGTACTTC. Amino acids: CSARWTAEDEQYF.

A remark on this clonotype: This may stem from a read error, because a much larger clone lies one nucleotide away. The chain recombines TRBV5-4 with TRBJ2-1, with TRBD1 matching 11 bases. Germline V lookup: CDR1 SGHNT, CDR2 YYREEE (reference sequence). This CDR3 contains 16 residues. CDR3 in amino acids: CASSLVGQGAYNQQFF. CDR3 sequence (DNA): TGTGCCAGCAGCTTGGTAGGACAGGGGGCCTACAATCAGCAGTTCTTC.

The chain recombines TRBV19 with TRBJ1-2; D not certain. From germline, CDR1 is LNHDA and CDR2 SQIVND (reference sequence). V shed 4 bases and J shed 4 bases, with 16 bases lying between them. This CDR3 is built from 15 residues. The CDR3 nucleotides read TGTGCCAGTAGTAAAGGAGCTACCTCATCCTATGGCTACACCTTC. As protein: CASSKGATSSYGYTF.

This clonotype has only a few counts. The V and J genes are TRBV27 and TRBJ2-7; 11 bases line up with TRBD2. The CDR3 loop spans 16 amino acids. The V and J ends lost 4 bases and 1 base, in that order; junction bases with no gene match: 6. Germline V CDR1 and CDR2: MNHEY, SMNVEV (reference sequence). Here the CDR3 reads CASSSSGTSGSYEQYF. DNA for the CDR3: TGTGCCAGCAGTTCTTCCGGGACTAGCGGTTCCTACGAGCAGTACTTC.

This clonotype was seen repeatedly, ten times or more. V gene TRBV7-9 combines with J gene TRBJ2-5; D unresolved. V lost 2 bases and J lost 3, with 13 bases in between. The CDR3 contains 15 residues. Germline V gene lookup returns CDR1 SEHNR and CDR2 FQNEAQ (reference sequence). The DNA of the CDR3 is TGTGCCAGCAGCTTATTAGGGCCAGCCAAAGAGACCCAGTACTTC. Its translation is CASSLLGPAKETQYF.

This clonotype was detected ten times or more. This chain connects TRBV2 to TRBJ2-1; 10 bases match TRBD2. The V and J ends lost 0 bases and 8 bases, in that order; junction bases with no gene match: 1. This CDR3 region has 14 residues. Germline lookup yields CDR1 SNHLY and CDR2 FYNNEI. The CDR3 DNA follows: TGTGCCAGCAGTGAAGCTAGCGGGAGGTATGAGCAGTTCTTC. Translated, it gives CASSEASGRYEQFF.

This clonotype was found many times. This sequence joins TRBV11-2 and TRBJ2-1, with D perhaps matching TRBD2 (6 bases). Germline V gives CDR1 SGHAT, CDR2 FQNNGV. Trimming left V 5 bases short and J 8 bases short, with 13 bases between. There are 13 residues in the CDR3. In DNA form, the CDR3 reads TGTGCCAGCAGCCCGGGACTTCGCGATGAGCAGTTCTTC. Translation gives CASSPGLRDEQFF.

This clonotype was seen a handful of times. This chain connects TRBV5-4 to TRBJ2-5; perhaps TRBD2 as D (5 bases). V was pared by 2 bases and J by 2 bases, with 10 bases between. Looked up from germline, CDR1 is SGHNT and CDR2 is YYREEE (reference sequence). CDR3 size: 14 residues. CDR3 amino acids: CASSLTADQETQYF. The CDR3 DNA reads as TGTGCCAGCAGCTTAACAGCGGATCAAGAGACCCAGTACTTC.

This clonotype occurred many times. The rearrangement joins TRBV15 to TRBJ1-5; D is unresolved. Trimming left V 0 bases short and J 11 bases short, with 11 bases between. CDR1 LNHNV and CDR2 YYDKDF come from the germline V gene (reference sequence). The CDR3 is 13 amino acids. CDR3 sequence reads: CATSRDERLAQHF. The CDR3 DNA follows: TGTGCCACCAGCAGAGATGAACGGTTGGCCCAGCATTTT. Full variable domain (rest looked up from reference TRBV15 and TRBJ1-5): DAMVIQNPRYQVTQFGKPVTLSCSQTLNHNVMYWYQQKSSQAPKLLFHYYDKDFNNEADTPDNFQSRRPNTSFCFLDIRSPGLGDTAMYLCATSRDERLAQHFGDGTRLSIL.

This clonotype was detected many times. The rearrangement uses TRBV29-1 and TRBJ2-5, with unresolved D. The CDR3 has 13 amino acids. CDR1 SQVTM and CDR2 ANQGSEA come from the germline V gene. With 4 bases removed from V and 1 base from J, the gap between germline ends came to 10 bases. The chain's CDR3 is CSVARGSQETQYF. CDR3 coding DNA: TGCAGCGTTGCCCGCGGCAGCCAAGAGACCCAGTACTTC.

This clonotype has a count of ten or more. The chain uses TRBV18 and TRBJ2-5; TRBD1 might be the D (6 bases). Trimming removed 1 base at V and 7 bases at J, with 25 bases between. Germline V gives CDR1 KGHSH, CDR2 LQKENI. The length of the CDR3 is 18 residues. Written as DNA, the CDR3 is TGTGCCAGCTCACCACTCAAGGCAGGGGCCCGAAGGAGTGTGACCCAGTACTTC. Protein: CASSPLKAGARRSVTQYF.

This clonotype appeared many times. V usage is TRBV5-1 and J usage is TRBJ2-1, with TRBD2 matching over 9 bases. Per the germline V gene, CDR1 is SGHRS and CDR2 is YFSETQ. This CDR3 contains 14 residues. V shed 2 bases, J shed 6 bases, and the junction held 3 bases outside the gene matches. The CDR3 DNA sequence: TGCGCCAGCAGCTTCCTAGCGGGGTTCAATGAGCAGTTCTTC. Protein sequence: CASSFLAGFNEQFF.

This clonotype has a count of ten or more. The chain combines TRBV11-2 with TRBJ2-7; 7 bases line up with TRBD2. Germline CDR1 and CDR2: SGHAT and FQNNGV. Trimming removed 0 bases from V and 5 bases from J; junction bases left unmatched: 19. This CDR3 spans 19 amino acids. The CDR3 bases are TGTGCCAGCAGCTTAGAATGGATAGTGAGAGGACTAGATTACGACGAGCAGTACTTC. Translating gives CASSLEWIVRGLDYDEQYF.

This clonotype came up many times. The CDR3 is CASRPPGLAGDEQFF. In DNA, the CDR3 is TGTGCCAGCAGGCCCCCGGGACTAGCGGGAGATGAGCAGTTCTTC. The chain employs TRBV12-3 or TRBV12-4 and TRBJ2-1; 14 bases are a match to TRBD2. CDR3 length equals 15 residues. Trimming removed 6 bases from V and 8 bases from J; junction bases left unmatched: 6.

This clonotype was seen repeatedly, ten times or more. V gene TRBV11-2 combines with J gene TRBJ2-4; D is possibly TRBD1 (5 bases). The V and J ends lost 8 bases and 0 bases respectively, with 8 bases between them. Germline CDR1 is SGHAT and CDR2 is FQNNGV. This CDR3 contains 13 residues. The CDR3 nucleotides are TGTGCCAGCGAAGGGGTAGCCAAAAACATTCAGTACTTC. It yields the protein CASEGVAKNIQYF.

This clonotype was seen repeatedly, ten times or more. The rearrangement uses TRBV20-1 and TRBJ2-5, with 8 positions matching TRBD2. CDR3 length equals 15 residues. Germline CDR1 is DFQATT and CDR2 is SNEGSKA (reference sequence). V gave up 2 bases and J gave up 1 base; unmatched junction bases: 6. The CDR3 sequence is CSARSREGLQETQYF. The CDR3 bases are TGCAGTGCTAGAAGTCGGGAGGGCCTCCAAGAGACCCAGTACTTC.